The T cell receptor (beta chain) under discussion was sequenced for a study of neurological immune-mediated disorders. In TCRdb, the 5' RACE reads were re-called with MiXCR into one record per CDR3 protein. The table lists roughly 50,000 distinct CDR3 sequences, approximately 16% of them singletons. This clonotype was seen repeatedly, ten times or more. Sequenced input: PBMCs. The source is a man in his fifties or sixties in good health.

The CDR3 is CASSYRQENTEAFF. DNA for the CDR3: TGTGCCAGCAGCTACAGACAGGAGAACACTGAAGCTTTCTTT. The chain links TRBV7-6 to TRBJ1-1; a possible D gene is TRBD1 (6 bases). The CDR3 sequence is 14 residues long. Germline CDR1 and CDR2: SGHVS and FNYEAQ. Trimming stripped 4 bases from V and 1 base from J, with 10 bases between.